This T cell receptor (beta chain) was sequenced in a study of T cell clusters in autoimmune cytopenias. Study overall: The median distinct TRB clonotype count was about 2,000 per sample, from a median approximately 52,000 reads. Points from the study as a whole: TRB repertoire shifts in secondary cytopenia and chronic lymphocytic leukemia mostly reflected lymphoma, not autoimmunity.

Germline V gives CDR1 MNHNY, CDR2 SVGAGI (reference sequence). The CDR3 is 12 residues long. TRB rearrangements were amplified by touch-down multiplex PCR with mixed TRB-A/B primers. TCRdb reanalyzed the multiplex PCR reads, giving one entry per CDR3 protein sequence and no DNA. The listing records a few thousand distinct CDR3 sequences. As regards this clonotype: The antigen remains unidentified.

Some 38,000 genome equivalents of blood DNA were amplified for TRB. The data were also submitted as part of a second study, on T cell repertoires in aging, cancer and after chemotherapy. As that report states: Six age groups, ranging from 30 or younger to 70 or older, included the donors. No conclusions about immunological memory after chemotherapy can be drawn from the repertoire data.

The V and J genes are TRBV6-6 and TRBJ1-3. The source material was peripheral blood. The clonotype comes from a human donor with an autoimmune cytopenia or autoimmune hepatitis (not recorded which). The chain's CDR3 is CASSHSGNTIYF.